This T cell receptor beta chain was profiled in a study of regulatory and conventional T cells in RAG deficiency. Study-wide findings and caveats: These Omenn syndrome Treg sorts may hold peripherally activated cells instead.

Turning to this clone: Antigen: not known.

Per the germline V gene, CDR1 is MRHNA and CDR2 is SNTAGT. V was cut by 5 bases and J by 2 bases, with 11 bases left in between. This CDR3 region has 14 residues. Produced via immunoSEQ multiplex PCR; TCRdb's table is partial and in-frame only. Of roughly 20,000 clones listed, about nine tenths were seen once; the top ten hold 1.4%. Genomic DNA came from blood regulatory T cells gated CD4+ CD25-high CD127-low. These sequences were also reported in another study, on regulatory T cells. Per that study: Amplification used 52 TRBV primers and 13 TRBJ primers. Patient repertoires had restricted TRB V-J pairs and skewed V and J usage, most in Tregs.

Specimen: Tregs sorted from blood. The chain recombines TRBV6-4 with TRBJ2-3; the D gene is possibly TRBD1 (6 bases). This receptor was taken from a human donor in good health. The CDR3 spells CASSQQGVTDTQYF. Here the CDR3 DNA reads TGTGCCAGCAGTCAACAGGGTGTCACAGATACGCAGTATTTT.